The 12 T cell receptor beta chains presented below share a single source sample, sequenced in a study of T cells after somatic rescue of genetic block. Assay used: immunoSEQ multiplex PCR; TCRdb lists only in-frame clones, some missing. The table lists 45,000 to 55,000 clones, roughly 96% of them singletons. Sequencing input: peripheral blood mononuclear cells (PBMCs). All receptors come from a child younger than two.

The chain has TRBV11-2 and TRBJ2-2, with TRBD2 matching 9 bases. Germline trimming cut 3 bases from V and 4 bases from J; bases unmatched to any gene: 0. The CDR3 runs 14 residues. Germline V gives CDR1 SGHAT, CDR2 FQNNGV. For the CDR3, the DNA is TGTGCCAGCAGCTTTAGCGGGAGCACCGGGGAGCTGTTTTTT. This codes for CASSFSGSTGELFF. The full variable domain, completed using reference TRBV11-2 and TRBJ2-2, is EAGVAQSPRYKIIEKRQSVAFWCNPISGHATLYWYQQILGQGPKLLIQFQNNGVVDDSQLPKDRFSAERLKGVDSTLKIQPAKLEDSAVYLCASSFSGSTGELFFGEGSRLTVL.

The V gene is TRBV5-1, the J gene TRBJ2-3, with D possibly TRBD1 on 6 matching bases. Trimming stripped 6 bases from V and 0 bases from J, with 8 bases between. CDR3 size: 13 residues. The germline V gene has CDR1 SGHRS and CDR2 YFSETQ. Here the CDR3 reads CASKRGSTDTQYF. DNA for the CDR3: TGCGCCAGCAAAAGGGGGAGCACAGATACGCAGTATTTT.

The chain has TRBV6-5 and TRBJ1-3; TRBD1 matches 8 bases. Trimming removed 8 bases from V and 0 bases from J; junction bases left unmatched: 3. Germline values: CDR1 MNHEY, CDR2 SVGAGI. The CDR3 is 14 residues long. The DNA of the CDR3 is TGTGCCAGCTCCAGGGGGCACTCTGGAAACACCATATATTTT. It codes for CASSRGHSGNTIYF.

The CDR3 region has the DNA TGCAGCGTTGAAAGTGGAGTGACAGAGTCTAACTATGGCTACACCTTC. As protein: CSVESGVTESNYGYTF. The chain carries TRBV29-1 and TRBJ1-2, with D possibly TRBD1 on 5 matching bases. The V end lost 2 bases, the J end lost 0 bases, and 16 bases lay between the germline ends. Germline CDR1 is SQVTM and CDR2 is ANQGSEA. This CDR3 has 16 residues.

The rearrangement uses TRBV4-2 and TRBJ2-7; 10 bases match TRBD2. The germline V gene encodes CDR1 LGHNA and CDR2 YNFKEQ. The CDR3 sequence is 16 residues long. J lost 0 bases, V lost 0 bases, and 2 bases had no gene match. DNA of the CDR3: TGTGCCAGCAGCCAAGACCCTAGCGGGAGCTCCTACGAGCAGTACTTC. This translates into CASSQDPSGSSYEQYF.

V is TRBV10-3 and J is TRBJ1-3; TRBD1 matches at 9 bases. This CDR3 is 13 amino acids long. V lost 8 bases to trimming and J lost 4 bases; unmatched junction nucleotides: 3. Looked up from germline, CDR1 is ENHRY and CDR2 is SYGVKD. The CDR3 protein is CAIGGTGGNTIYF. The CDR3 nucleotides read TGTGCCATCGGCGGGACAGGGGGAAACACCATATATTTT.

CDR3 in amino acids: CASIGLAPDTQYF. Here the CDR3 DNA reads TGCGCCAGCATCGGACTAGCCCCAGATACGCAGTATTTT. The chain carries TRBV10-2 and TRBJ2-3, with 8 bases aligning to TRBD2. Germline V lookup: CDR1 WSHSY, CDR2 SAAADI. With V trimmed by 7 bases and J by 4 bases, 4 bases remained unmatched. This CDR3 spans 13 amino acids.

This clone was recorded once. This chain's CDR3 is CASSPPGETQYF. The CDR3 DNA is TGTGCCAGCTCACCACCGGGGGAGACCCAGTACTTC. This sequence joins TRBV18 and TRBJ2-5; D uncertain. This CDR3 region has 12 residues. From germline, CDR1 is KGHSH and CDR2 LQKENI. Trimming shortened V by 0 bases and J by 5 bases, and 4 bases separated the two germline ends. Using reference TRBV18 and TRBJ2-5 for the parts outside the CDR3, the full variable domain is NAGVMQNPRHLVRRRGQEARLRCSPMKGHSHVYWYRQLPEEGLKFMVYLQKENIIDESGMPKERFSAEFPKEGPSILRIQQVVRGDSAAYFCASSPPGETQYFGPGTRLLVL.

The V gene is TRBV28, the J gene TRBJ2-1, with 7 nucleotides matching TRBD2. CDR1 MDHEN and CDR2 SYDVKM come from the germline V gene. V lost 6 bases, J lost 1 base, and 6 bases stayed unmatched. This CDR3 has 15 amino acids. The CDR3 DNA reads TGTGCCAGCAGGCAACTAGCGTCTTCCTACAATGAGCAGTTCTTC. Protein product: CASRQLASSYNEQFF. Supplemented by reference TRBV28 and TRBJ2-1, the full variable domain reads DVKVTQSSRYLVKRTGEKVFLECVQDMDHENMFWYRQDPGLGLRLIYFSYDVKMKEKGDIPEGYSVSREKKERFSLILESASTNQTSMYLCASRQLASSYNEQFFGPGTRLTVL.

The chain has TRBV7-2 and TRBJ1-2, with a weak D call TRBD1 (6 bases). Trimming took off 1 base at V and 3 bases at J, with 12 bases between the two ends. The CDR3 is made up of 15 amino acids. Germline V gene data show CDR1 as SGHTA and CDR2 as FQGNSA. The CDR3 DNA is TGTGCCAGCAGCTTAGAGGCGGGGGGCTACTATGGCTACACCTTC. Residues: CASSLEAGGYYGYTF. The full variable domain, its missing parts supplied by reference TRBV7-2 and TRBJ1-2, is GAGVSQSPSNKVTEKGKDVELRCDPISGHTALYWYRQSLGQGLEFLIYFQGNSAPDKSGLPSDRFSAERTGGSVSTLTIQRTQQEDSAVYLCASSLEAGGYYGYTFGSGTRLTVV.

This rearrangement joins TRBV19 to TRBJ2-3, with TRBD2 identical over 13 bases. With 4 bases clipped from V and 4 bases from J, the junction kept 5 bases outside the gene matches. CDR3 length: 16 residues. Germline CDR1 and CDR2: LNHDA and SQIVND (reference sequence). The CDR3: CASSTRTSGSSDTQYF. The CDR3 coding sequence is TGTGCCAGTAGTACTCGGACTAGCGGGAGCTCAGATACGCAGTATTTT.

The chain recombines TRBV9 with TRBJ2-3; TRBD1 might be the D (7 bases). Germline V gives CDR1 SGDLS, CDR2 YYNGEE. This CDR3 region has 14 residues. The V gene lost 0 bases and the J gene lost 5 bases, with 10 bases spanning the gap. CDR3 coding DNA: TGTGCCAGCAGCGTAGCAGGGGGGAGAGATACGCAGTATTTT. Translation: CASSVAGGRDTQYF.